The TCR beta chain under discussion was sequenced for a study of shared clonotypes between healthy human individuals. Study-level points and caveats: Naive CD4 clonotypes overlapped across a few donors at 4.5% to 5.5%. Tissues were not sampled, only blood, and their repertoires likely differ.

Notes on this clone: Its antigen remains unidentified.

This table comes from immunoSEQ multiplex PCR, and its TCRdb copy is limited to in-frame clones, with some not included. The table lists 2.5 million or so clones, around 90% of them singletons. Looked up from germline, CDR1 is MDHEN and CDR2 is SYDVKM. The CDR3 covers 13 residues. The ends were cut back, 3 bases at V and 0 bases at J, with 5 bases in the middle. Sequencing used naive CD4+ T cells sorted from blood. The subset: CD45RA+ positively selected. The genes are TRBV28 and TRBJ1-1; no firm D call. The sequence was collected from a man between 18 and 35 years old in good health. DNA for the CDR3: TGTGCCAGCAGTTTTAAGCTGAACACTGAAGCTTTCTTT. As protein: CASSFKLNTEAFF.